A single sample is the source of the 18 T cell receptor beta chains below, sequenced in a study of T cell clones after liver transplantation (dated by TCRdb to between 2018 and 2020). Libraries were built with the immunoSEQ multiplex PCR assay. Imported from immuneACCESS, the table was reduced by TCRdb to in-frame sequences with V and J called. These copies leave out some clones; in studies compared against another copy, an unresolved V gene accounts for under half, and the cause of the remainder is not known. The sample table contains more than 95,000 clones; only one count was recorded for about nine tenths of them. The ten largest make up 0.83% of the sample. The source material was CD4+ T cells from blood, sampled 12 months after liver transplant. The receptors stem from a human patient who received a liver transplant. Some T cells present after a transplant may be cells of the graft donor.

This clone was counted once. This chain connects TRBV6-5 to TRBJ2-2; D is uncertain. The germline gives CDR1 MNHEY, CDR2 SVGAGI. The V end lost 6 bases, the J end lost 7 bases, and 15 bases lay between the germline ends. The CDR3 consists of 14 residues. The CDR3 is CASRRTPWGGELFF. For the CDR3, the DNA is TGTGCCAGCAGAAGGACCCCGTGGGGCGGGGAGCTGTTTTTT.

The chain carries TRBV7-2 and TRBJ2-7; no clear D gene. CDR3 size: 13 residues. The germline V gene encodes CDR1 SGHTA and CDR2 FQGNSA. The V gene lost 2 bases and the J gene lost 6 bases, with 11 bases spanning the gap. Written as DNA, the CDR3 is TGTGCCAGCAGCTTAAGGCAACTCCCCGAGCAGTACTTC. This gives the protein CASSLRQLPEQYF.

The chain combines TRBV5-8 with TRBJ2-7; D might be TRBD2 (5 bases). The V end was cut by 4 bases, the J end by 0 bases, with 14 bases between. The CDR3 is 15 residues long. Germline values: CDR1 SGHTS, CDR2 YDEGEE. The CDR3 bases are TGTGCCAGCAGCGGAGCGGTCCTCAACTCCTACGAGCAGTACTTC. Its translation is CASSGAVLNSYEQYF.

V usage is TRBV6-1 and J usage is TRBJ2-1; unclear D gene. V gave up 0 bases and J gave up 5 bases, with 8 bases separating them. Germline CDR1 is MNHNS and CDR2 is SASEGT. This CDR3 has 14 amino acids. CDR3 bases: TGTGCCAGCAGTGAAGCGGGCTTTAACAATGAGCAGTTCTTC. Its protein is CASSEAGFNNEQFF.

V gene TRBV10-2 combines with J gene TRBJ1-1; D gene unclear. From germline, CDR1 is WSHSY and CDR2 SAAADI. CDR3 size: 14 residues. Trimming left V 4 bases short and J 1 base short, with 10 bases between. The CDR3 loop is CASSVGRRNTEAFF. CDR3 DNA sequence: TGCGCCAGCAGTGTAGGCAGACGGAACACTGAAGCTTTCTTT.

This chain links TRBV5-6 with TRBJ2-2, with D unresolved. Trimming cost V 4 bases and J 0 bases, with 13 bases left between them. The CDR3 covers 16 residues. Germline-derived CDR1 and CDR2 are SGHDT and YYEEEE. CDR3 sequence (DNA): TGTGCCAGCAGCCCACCTCGTCGAACGAACACCGGGGAGCTGTTTTTT. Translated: CASSPPRRTNTGELFF.

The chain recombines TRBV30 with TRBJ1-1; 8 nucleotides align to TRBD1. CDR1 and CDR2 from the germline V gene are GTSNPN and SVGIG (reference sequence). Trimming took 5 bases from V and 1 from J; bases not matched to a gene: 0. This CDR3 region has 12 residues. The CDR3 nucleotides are TGTGCCTGGGGACAGGGGAACACTGAAGCTTTCTTT. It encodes CAWGQGNTEAFF.

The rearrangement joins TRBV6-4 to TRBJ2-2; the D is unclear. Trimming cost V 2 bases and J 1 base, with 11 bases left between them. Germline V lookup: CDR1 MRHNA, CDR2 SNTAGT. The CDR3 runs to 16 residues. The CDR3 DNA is TGTGCCAGCAGTGACGGGATGGGGATGAACACCGGGGAGCTGTTTTTT. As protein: CASSDGMGMNTGELFF.

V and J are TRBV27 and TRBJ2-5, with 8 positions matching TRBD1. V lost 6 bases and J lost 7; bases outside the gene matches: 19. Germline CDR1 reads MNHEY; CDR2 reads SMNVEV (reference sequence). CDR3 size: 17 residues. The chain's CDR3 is CASSPRPGTGLGGTQYF. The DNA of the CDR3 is TGTGCCAGCAGCCCACGCCCCGGGACAGGTTTGGGGGGGACCCAGTACTTC.

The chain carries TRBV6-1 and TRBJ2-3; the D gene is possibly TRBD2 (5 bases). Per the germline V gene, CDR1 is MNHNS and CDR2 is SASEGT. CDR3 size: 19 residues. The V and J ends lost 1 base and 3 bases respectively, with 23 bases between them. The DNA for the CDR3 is TGTGCCAGCAGTGAAGAAATTTCTGGGCGAGGGATGAGGACAGATACGCAGTATTTT. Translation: CASSEEISGRGMRTDTQYF.

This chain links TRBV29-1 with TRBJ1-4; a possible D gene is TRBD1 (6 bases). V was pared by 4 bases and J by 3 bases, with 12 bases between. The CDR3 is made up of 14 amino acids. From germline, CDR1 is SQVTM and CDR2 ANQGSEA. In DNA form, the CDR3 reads TGCAGCGTTGCAAAGGACAGTCCTAATGAAAAACTGTTTTTT. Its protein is CSVAKDSPNEKLFF.

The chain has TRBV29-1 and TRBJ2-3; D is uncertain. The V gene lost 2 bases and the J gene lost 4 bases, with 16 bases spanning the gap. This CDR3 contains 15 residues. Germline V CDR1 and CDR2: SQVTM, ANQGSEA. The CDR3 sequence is CSVENVPRIADTQYF. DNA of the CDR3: TGCAGCGTTGAAAATGTCCCCAGGATAGCAGATACGCAGTATTTT.

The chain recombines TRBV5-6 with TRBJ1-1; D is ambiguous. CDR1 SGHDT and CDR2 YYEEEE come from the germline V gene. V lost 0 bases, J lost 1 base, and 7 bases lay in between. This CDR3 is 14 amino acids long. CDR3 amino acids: CASSLDYGNTEAFF. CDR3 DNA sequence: TGTGCCAGCAGCTTGGATTACGGGAACACTGAAGCTTTCTTT. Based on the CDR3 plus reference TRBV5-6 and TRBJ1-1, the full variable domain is DAGVTQSPTHLIKTRGQQVTLRCSPKSGHDTVSWYQQALGQGPQFIFQYYEEEERQRGNFPDRFSGHQFPNYSSELNVNALLLGDSALYLCASSLDYGNTEAFFGQGTRLTVV.

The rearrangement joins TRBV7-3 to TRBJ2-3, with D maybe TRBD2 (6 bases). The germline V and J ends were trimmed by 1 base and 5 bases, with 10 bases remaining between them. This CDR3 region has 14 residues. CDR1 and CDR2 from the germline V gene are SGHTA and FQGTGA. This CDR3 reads CASSLIAGRDTQYF. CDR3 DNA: TGTGCCAGCAGCTTAATCGCGGGAAGAGATACGCAGTATTTT.

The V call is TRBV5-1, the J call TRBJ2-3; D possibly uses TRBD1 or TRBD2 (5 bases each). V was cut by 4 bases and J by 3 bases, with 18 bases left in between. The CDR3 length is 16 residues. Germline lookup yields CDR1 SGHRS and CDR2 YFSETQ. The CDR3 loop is CASSRLGRGATDTQYF. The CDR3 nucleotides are TGCGCCAGCAGCCGACTCGGCCGGGGCGCGACAGATACGCAGTATTTT.

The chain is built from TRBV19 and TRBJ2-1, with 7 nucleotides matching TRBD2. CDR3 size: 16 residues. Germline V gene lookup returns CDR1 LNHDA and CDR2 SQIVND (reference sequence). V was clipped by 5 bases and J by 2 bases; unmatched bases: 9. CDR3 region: CASSRPGRGTYNEQFF. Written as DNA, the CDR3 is TGTGCCAGTAGTCGTCCGGGGCGGGGGACCTACAATGAGCAGTTCTTC.

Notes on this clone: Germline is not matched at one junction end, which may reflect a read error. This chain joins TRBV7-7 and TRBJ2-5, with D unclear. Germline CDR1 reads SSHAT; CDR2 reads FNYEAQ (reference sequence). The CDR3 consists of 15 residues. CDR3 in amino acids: CASSRSNAGQETQYF. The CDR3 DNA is TGTGCTAGCAGCCGAAGCAACGCTGGACAAGAGACCCAGTACTTC.

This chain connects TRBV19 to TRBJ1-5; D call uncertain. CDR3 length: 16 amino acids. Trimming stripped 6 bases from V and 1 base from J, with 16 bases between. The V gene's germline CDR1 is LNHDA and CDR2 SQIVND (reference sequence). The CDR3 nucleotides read TGTGCCAGTAGGTCTCCCTTTGGGCCCAGCAATCAGCCCCAGCATTTT. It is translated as CASRSPFGPSNQPQHF.